The 10 T cell receptor beta chains below all came from one sample that was sequenced in a study of cytomegalovirus exposure and HLA in healthy donors. The PCR ran on 60 Vbeta and 13 Jbeta primers. Generated by immunoSEQ multiplex PCR, the TCRdb table keeps only in-frame clones and is missing some. The sample carries 150,000 or so clones, about three quarters recorded once. The sequenced sample consisted of PBMCs. These receptor sequences come from a woman aged 30 to 39 in good health and CMV-seronegative.

The chain uses TRBV5-1 and TRBJ1-1; TRBD1 aligns across 12 bases. Germline assignment: CDR1 SGHRS and CDR2 YFSETQ. V shed 1 base and J 10 bases; nucleotides not matched to a gene: 8. CDR3 size: 15 residues. The CDR3 is CASSLTGTGGSGAFF. CDR3 nucleotide sequence: TGCGCCAGCAGCTTGACCGGGACAGGGGGCTCGGGAGCTTTCTTT.

V and J are TRBV6-6 and TRBJ2-3, with 8 bases identical to TRBD2. Unmatched junction bases numbered 7, after V lost 6 bases and J lost 5 bases. The CDR3 is 14 residues long. The germline V gene has CDR1 MNHNY and CDR2 SVGAGI (reference sequence). In DNA, the CDR3 is TGTGCCAGCAGCCCGGGGGGGTCGGAAGATACGCAGTATTTT. Translating gives CASSPGGSEDTQYF.

The DNA of the CDR3 is TGTGCCAGCAGCTTGGCAGTAGGGGAAGGCTACACCTTC. Translation: CASSLAVGEGYTF. V and J are TRBV5-5 and TRBJ1-2; D is perhaps TRBD1 (5 bases). The length of the CDR3 is 13 residues. V shed 0 bases and J shed 8 bases, with 11 bases lying between them. Germline CDR1 is SGHKS and CDR2 is YYEKEE (reference sequence).

This rearrangement joins TRBV11-1 to TRBJ2-7, with D possibly being TRBD1 (7 bases). CDR3 length: 14 residues. Germline loops: CDR1 SGHAT, CDR2 FQDESV (reference sequence). Trimming stripped 5 bases from V and 5 bases from J, with 16 bases between. The CDR3 protein is CASSAQGWEDEQYF. The DNA for the CDR3 is TGTGCCAGCAGCGCACAGGGGTGGGAGGACGAGCAGTACTTC.

The chain combines TRBV7-9 with TRBJ2-3; possible D gene TRBD1, 6 bases. Trimming pared 1 base from V and 0 bases from J, leaving 17 bases between. The CDR3 runs to 18 residues. CDR1 and CDR2 from the germline V gene are SEHNR and FQNEAQ (reference sequence). The CDR3 DNA reads as TGTGCCAGCAGCTTAGGCGGCAGGGGCCTCCTTAGCACAGATACGCAGTATTTT. Residues: CASSLGGRGLLSTDTQYF.

The chain couples TRBV18 to TRBJ2-3; 8 nucleotides agree with TRBD2. This CDR3 spans 20 amino acids. V was pared by 2 bases and J by 6 bases, with 22 bases of the junction left unmatched. Per the germline V gene, CDR1 is KGHSH and CDR2 is LQKENI. CDR3 residues: CASSPVYGGASRGESDTQYF. The CDR3 DNA is TGTGCCAGCTCACCAGTCTACGGGGGGGCCTCAAGGGGCGAATCGGATACGCAGTATTTT.

The CDR3 loop is CASSVLPGLAVANTGELFF. The CDR3 DNA reads TGTGCCAGCAGTGTCCTTCCGGGACTAGCGGTAGCGAACACCGGGGAGCTGTTTTTT. The chain carries TRBV6-1 and TRBJ2-2; TRBD2 aligns across 11 bases. The CDR3 is 19 residues long. Trimming removed 4 bases from V and 0 bases from J; junction bases left unmatched: 10. Germline-derived CDR1 and CDR2 are MNHNS and SASEGT.

The chain employs TRBV5-4 and TRBJ1-6; D may be TRBD1 (6 bases). Trimming pared 0 bases from V and 7 bases from J, leaving 17 bases between. Germline V gene data show CDR1 as SGHNT and CDR2 as YYREEE (reference sequence). The length of the CDR3 is 17 residues. The CDR3 loop reads CASSLGSGDMKNSPLHF. DNA of the CDR3: TGTGCCAGCAGCTTGGGTTCCGGGGACATGAAAAATTCACCCCTCCACTTT.

The chain is built from TRBV2 and TRBJ2-1, with TRBD2 matching 7 bases. CDR3 length: 14 residues. Looked up from germline, CDR1 is SNHLY and CDR2 is FYNNEI. V shed 10 bases, J shed 3 bases, and the junction held 9 bases outside the gene matches. The CDR3 loop is CATLRLADYNEQFF. The CDR3 DNA reads as TGTGCCACCTTAAGGCTAGCGGACTACAATGAGCAGTTCTTC. The full variable domain, in which reference TRBV2 and TRBJ2-1 provide the parts outside the CDR3, is EPEVTQTPSHQVTQMGQEVILRCVPISNHLYFYWYRQILGQKVEFLVSFYNNEISEKSEIFDDQFSVERPDGSNFTLKIRSTKLEDSAMYFCATLRLADYNEQFFGPGTRLTVL.

The chain employs TRBV27 and TRBJ2-7; TRBD1 is a possible D gene (6 bases). V lost 2 bases to trimming and J lost 5 bases, with 13 bases between them. CDR3 length: 14 amino acids. Germline V gives CDR1 MNHEY, CDR2 SMNVEV (reference sequence). The DNA for the CDR3 is TGTGCCAGCAGTTTAACAGGGATTCCGCACGAGCAGTACTTC. It specifies CASSLTGIPHEQYF.